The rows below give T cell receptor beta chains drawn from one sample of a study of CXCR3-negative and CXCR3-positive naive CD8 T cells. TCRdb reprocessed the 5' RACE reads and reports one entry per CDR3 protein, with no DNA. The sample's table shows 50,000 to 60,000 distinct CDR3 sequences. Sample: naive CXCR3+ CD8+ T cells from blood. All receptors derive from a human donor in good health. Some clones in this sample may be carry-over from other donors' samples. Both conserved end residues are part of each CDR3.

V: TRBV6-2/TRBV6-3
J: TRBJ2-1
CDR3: CASSYMSSYNEQFF

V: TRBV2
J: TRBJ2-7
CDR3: CASSARLGSYEQYF

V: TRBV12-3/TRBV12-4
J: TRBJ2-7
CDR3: CASSFSGGAYEQYF

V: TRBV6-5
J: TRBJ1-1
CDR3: CASSYKGYTEAFF

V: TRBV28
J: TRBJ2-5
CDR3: CASSFQSGEQETQYF

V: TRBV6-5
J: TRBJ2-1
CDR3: CASAQDSYNEQFF

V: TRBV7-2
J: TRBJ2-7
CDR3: CASSLWDGPDEQYF

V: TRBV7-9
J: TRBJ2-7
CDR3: CASLPGQGVFEQYF

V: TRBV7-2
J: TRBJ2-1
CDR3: CASSTGLSNEQFF

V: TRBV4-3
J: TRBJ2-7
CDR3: CASSQEGRGNEQYF

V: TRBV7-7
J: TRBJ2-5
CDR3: CASSLGTPDETQYF

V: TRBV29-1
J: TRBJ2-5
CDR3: CSVEDDLQETQYF

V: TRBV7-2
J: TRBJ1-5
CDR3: CASSSQQGNQPQHF

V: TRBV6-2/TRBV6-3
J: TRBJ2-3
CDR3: CASSSLSGTSGPWSTDTQYF

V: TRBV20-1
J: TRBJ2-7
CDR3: CSAGSNRDRVFYEQYF

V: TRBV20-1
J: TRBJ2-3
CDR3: CSAPNDQLAGETDTQYF

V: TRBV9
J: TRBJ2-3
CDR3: CASSSGGTSVPDTQYF

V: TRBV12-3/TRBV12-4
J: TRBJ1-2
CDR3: CASSLVRAPDGYTF

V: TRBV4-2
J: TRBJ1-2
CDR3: CASSQGVGQGYGYTF

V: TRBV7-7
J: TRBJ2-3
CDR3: CASSLVVTDTQYF

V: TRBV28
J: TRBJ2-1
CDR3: CASRGTGALSSYNEQFF

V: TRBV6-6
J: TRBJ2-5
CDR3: CASKTSGLLETQYF

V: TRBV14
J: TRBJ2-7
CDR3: CASSLILASGFYEQYF